This entry describes one T cell receptor beta chain. This sample was taken from a study of CD8+ T cells in alopecia areata. The authors extracted RNA and reverse transcribed it into cDNA as the sequencing template. Repertoires were generated with immunoSEQ multiplex PCR, while TCRdb's copy carries only in-frame clones and drops some. The sample consists of about 260,000 clones, 50% to 75% of them appearing once. This CDR3 is 15 amino acids long. The germline V gene encodes CDR1 LNHNV and CDR2 YYDKDF (reference sequence). Deletions cut 4 bases from V and 1 base from J, with 13 bases between. Regarding treatment: oral pan-JAK inhibitor, 5-10 mg twice daily.

The chain is built from TRBV15 and TRBJ1-1; perhaps TRBD1 as D (6 bases). Sequences were derived from CD4+ T cells sorted from blood, sampled between weeks 51 and 54, from a patient treated with tofacitinib. The source of this sequence is a human donor with alopecia areata. The CDR3 reads CATSTPAGANTEAFF. In DNA form, the CDR3 reads TGTGCCACCAGCACCCCCGCAGGGGCGAACACTGAAGCTTTCTTT.